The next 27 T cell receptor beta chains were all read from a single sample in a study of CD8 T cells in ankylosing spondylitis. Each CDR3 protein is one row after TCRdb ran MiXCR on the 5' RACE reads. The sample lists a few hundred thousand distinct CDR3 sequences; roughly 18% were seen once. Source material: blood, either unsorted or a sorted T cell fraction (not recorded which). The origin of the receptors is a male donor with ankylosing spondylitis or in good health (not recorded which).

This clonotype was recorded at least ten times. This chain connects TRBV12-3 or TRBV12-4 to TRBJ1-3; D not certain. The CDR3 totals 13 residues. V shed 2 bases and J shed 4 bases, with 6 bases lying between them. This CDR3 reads CASSLLRGNTIYF. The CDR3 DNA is TGTGCCAGCAGTTTATTAAGGGGAAACACCATATATTTT.

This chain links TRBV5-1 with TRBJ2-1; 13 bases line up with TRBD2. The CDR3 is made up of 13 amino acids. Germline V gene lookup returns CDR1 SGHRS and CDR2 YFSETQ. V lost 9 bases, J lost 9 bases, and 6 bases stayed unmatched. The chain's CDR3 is CATRTSGSSEQFF. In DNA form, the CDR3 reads TGCGCCACCAGGACTAGCGGGAGTAGTGAGCAGTTCTTC.

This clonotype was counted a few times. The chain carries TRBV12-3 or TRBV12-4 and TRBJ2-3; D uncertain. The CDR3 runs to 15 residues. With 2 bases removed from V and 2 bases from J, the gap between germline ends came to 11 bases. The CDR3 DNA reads TGTGCCAGCAGTTTATGGGATCCTAACACAGATACGCAGTATTTT. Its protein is CASSLWDPNTDTQYF.

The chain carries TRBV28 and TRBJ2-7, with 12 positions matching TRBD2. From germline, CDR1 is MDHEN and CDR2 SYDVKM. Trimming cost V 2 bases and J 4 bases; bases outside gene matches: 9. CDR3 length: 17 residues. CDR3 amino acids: CASSLSRAGLAGYEQYF. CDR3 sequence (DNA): TGTGCCAGCAGTTTAAGTAGGGCCGGACTAGCGGGATACGAGCAGTACTTC.

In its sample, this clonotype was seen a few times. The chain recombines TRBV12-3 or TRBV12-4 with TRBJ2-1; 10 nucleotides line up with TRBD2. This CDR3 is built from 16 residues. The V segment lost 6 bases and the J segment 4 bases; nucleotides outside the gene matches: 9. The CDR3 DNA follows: TGTGCCAGCAGCCCGCCGGGACTAGCGCGTTACAATGAGCAGTTCTTC. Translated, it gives CASSPPGLARYNEQFF.

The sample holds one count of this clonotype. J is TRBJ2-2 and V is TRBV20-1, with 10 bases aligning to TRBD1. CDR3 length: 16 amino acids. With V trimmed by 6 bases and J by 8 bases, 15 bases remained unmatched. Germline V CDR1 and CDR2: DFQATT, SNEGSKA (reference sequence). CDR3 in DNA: TGCAGTGCGGGCCCTCAGGACAGGGGGACCACGGGGGAGCTGTTTTTT. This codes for CSAGPQDRGTTGELFF.

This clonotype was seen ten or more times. The CDR3, as DNA: TGTGCCATCAGTGAGTCGAGGGGACAGGCTTTGGCCTCGACCCAGTACTTC. Translating it yields CAISESRGQALASTQYF. The chain has TRBV10-3 and TRBJ2-5, with 8 bases that match TRBD1. The CDR3 has 17 amino acids. Trimming took 0 bases from V and 7 from J; bases not matched to a gene: 13. Germline lookup yields CDR1 ENHRY and CDR2 SYGVKD.

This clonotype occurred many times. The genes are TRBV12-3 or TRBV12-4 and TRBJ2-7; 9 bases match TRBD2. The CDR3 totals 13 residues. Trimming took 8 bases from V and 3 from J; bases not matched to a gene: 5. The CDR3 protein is CASSGTSLYEQYF. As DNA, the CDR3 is TGTGCCAGCTCCGGGACTAGCCTCTACGAGCAGTACTTC.

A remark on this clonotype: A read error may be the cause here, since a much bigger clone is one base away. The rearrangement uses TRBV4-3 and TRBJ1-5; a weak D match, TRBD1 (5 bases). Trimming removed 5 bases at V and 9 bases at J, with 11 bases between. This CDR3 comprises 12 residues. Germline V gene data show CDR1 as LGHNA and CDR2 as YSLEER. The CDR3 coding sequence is TGCGCCAGCAGCGATATGGGGCCGCCCCAGCATTTT. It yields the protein CASSDMGPPQHF.

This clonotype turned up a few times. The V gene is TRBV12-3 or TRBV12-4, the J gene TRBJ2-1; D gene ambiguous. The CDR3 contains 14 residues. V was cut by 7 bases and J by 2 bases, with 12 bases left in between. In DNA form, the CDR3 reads TGTGCCAGCACCAGGCCAGCGACCTACAATGAGCAGTTCTTC. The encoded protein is CASTRPATYNEQFF.

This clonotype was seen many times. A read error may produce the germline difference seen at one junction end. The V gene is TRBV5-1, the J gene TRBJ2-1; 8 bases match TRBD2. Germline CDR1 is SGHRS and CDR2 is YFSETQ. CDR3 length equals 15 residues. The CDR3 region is CASSLSGSSYNEQFF. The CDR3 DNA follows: TGTGCCAGCAGCTTAAGCGGGAGCTCCTACAATGAGCAGTTCTTC.

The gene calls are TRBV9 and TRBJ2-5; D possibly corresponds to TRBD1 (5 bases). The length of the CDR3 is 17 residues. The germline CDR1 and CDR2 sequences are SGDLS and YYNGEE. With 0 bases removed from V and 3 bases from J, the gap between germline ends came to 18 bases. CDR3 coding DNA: TGTGCCAGCAGCGTAGGTTATATACGGACACATGAAGAGACCCAGTACTTC. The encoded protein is CASSVGYIRTHEETQYF. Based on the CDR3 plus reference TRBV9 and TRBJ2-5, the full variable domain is DSGVTQTPKHLITATGQRVTLRCSPRSGDLSVYWYQQSLDQGLQFLIQYYNGEERAKGNILERFSAQQFPDLHSELNLSSLELGDSALYFCASSVGYIRTHEETQYFGPGTRLLVL.

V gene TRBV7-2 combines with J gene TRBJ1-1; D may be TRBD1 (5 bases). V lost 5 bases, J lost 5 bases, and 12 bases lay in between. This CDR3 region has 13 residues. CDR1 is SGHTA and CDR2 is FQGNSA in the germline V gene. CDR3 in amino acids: CASSPGEGTEAFF. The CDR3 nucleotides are TGTGCCAGCAGCCCGGGGGAGGGAACTGAAGCTTTCTTT.

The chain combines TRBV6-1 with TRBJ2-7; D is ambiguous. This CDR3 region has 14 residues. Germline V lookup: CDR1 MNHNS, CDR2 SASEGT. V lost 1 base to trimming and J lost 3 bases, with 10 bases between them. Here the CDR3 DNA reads TGTGCCAGCAGTGAAGGGCAGCTCCACTACGAGCAGTACTTC. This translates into CASSEGQLHYEQYF.

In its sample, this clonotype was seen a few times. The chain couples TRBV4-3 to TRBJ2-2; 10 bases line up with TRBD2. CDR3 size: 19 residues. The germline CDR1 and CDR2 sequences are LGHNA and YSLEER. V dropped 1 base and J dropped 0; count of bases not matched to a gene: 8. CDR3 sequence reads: CASSQAGLAALPNTGELFF. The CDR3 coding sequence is TGCGCCAGCAGCCAAGCCGGACTAGCGGCGCTTCCGAACACCGGGGAGCTGTTTTTT.

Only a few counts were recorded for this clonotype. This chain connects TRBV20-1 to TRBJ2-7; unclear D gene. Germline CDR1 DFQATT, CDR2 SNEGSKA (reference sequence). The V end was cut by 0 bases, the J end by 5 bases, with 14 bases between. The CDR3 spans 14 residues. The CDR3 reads CSARDSNRQDEQYF. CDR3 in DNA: TGCAGTGCTAGAGATAGTAACAGACAAGACGAGCAGTACTTC.

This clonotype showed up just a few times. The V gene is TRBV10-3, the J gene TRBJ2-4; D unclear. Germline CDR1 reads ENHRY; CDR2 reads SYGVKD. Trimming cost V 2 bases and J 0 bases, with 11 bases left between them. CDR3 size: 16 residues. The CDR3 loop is CAISEQAALAKNIQYF. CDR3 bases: TGTGCCATCAGTGAGCAGGCAGCCTTAGCCAAAAACATTCAGTACTTC.

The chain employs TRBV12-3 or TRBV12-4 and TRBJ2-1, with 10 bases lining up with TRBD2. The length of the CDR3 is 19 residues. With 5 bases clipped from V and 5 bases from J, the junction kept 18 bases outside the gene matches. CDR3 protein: CASSVTPGLAKTDHNEQFF. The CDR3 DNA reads TGTGCCAGCAGTGTAACCCCGGGACTAGCGAAAACCGATCACAATGAGCAGTTCTTC.

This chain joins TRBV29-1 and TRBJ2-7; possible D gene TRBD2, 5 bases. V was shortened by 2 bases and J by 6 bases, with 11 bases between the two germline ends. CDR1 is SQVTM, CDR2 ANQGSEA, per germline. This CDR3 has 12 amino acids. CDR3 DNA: TGCAGCGTTGAACAGGAGGCATCCGAGCAGTACTTC. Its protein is CSVEQEASEQYF.

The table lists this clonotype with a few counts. CDR3 protein: CASSQGRQSTYEQYF. The CDR3 region has the DNA TGCGCCAGCAGCCAAGGGCGGCAGTCGACCTACGAGCAGTACTTC. The rearrangement joins TRBV4-3 to TRBJ2-7; D is unresolved. V lost 1 base, J lost 2 bases, and 12 bases lay in between. Germline CDR1 LGHNA, CDR2 YSLEER. The length of the CDR3 is 15 residues.

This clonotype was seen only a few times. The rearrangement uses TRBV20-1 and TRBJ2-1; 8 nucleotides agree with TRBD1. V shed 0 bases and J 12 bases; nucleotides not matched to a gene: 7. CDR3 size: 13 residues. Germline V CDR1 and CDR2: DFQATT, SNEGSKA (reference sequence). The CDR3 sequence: CSARERTGGLQFF. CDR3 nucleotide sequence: TGCAGTGCTAGAGAAAGAACAGGGGGATTGCAGTTCTTC.

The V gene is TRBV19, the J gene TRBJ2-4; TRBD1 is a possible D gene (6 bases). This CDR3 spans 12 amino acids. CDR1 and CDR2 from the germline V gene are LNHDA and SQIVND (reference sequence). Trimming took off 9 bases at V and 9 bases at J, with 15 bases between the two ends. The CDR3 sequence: CASPRQDGIQYF. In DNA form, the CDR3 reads TGTGCCAGCCCACGACAGGATGGCATTCAGTACTTC.

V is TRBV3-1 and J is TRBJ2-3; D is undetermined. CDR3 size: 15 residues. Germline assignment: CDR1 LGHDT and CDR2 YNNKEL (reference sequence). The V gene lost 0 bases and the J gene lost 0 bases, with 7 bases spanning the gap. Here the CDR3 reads CASSQDGESTDTQYF. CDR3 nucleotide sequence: TGTGCCAGCAGCCAAGATGGTGAGAGCACAGATACGCAGTATTTT.

CDR3 bases: TGCGCCAGCAGCCCCCTCGGGGCAGGGACCGACGAGCAGTACTTC. Protein sequence: CASSPLGAGTDEQYF. The chain is built from TRBV4-3 and TRBJ2-7; either TRBD1 or TRBD2 may fit D (5 bases each). The CDR3 sequence is 15 residues long. The V end was cut by 4 bases, the J end by 5 bases, with 18 bases between. Germline lookup yields CDR1 LGHNA and CDR2 YSLEER.

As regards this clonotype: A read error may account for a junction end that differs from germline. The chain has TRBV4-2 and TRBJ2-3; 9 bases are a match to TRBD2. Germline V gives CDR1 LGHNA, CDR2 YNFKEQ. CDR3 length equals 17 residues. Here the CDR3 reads CASGQELAGGRADTQYF. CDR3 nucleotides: TGTGCCAGCGGCCAAGAGTTGGCGGGAGGGCGGGCAGATACGCAGTATTTT.

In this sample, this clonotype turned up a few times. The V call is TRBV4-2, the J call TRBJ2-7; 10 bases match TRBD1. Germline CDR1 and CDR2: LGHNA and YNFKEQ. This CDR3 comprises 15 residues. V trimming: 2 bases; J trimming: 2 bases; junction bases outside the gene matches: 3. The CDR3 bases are TGTGCCAGCAGCCAACCGGGACAGGGGACCTACGAGCAGTACTTC. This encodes CASSQPGQGTYEQYF.

The CDR3 DNA reads as TGTGCCAGCAGCCAAGACGGTCGAACTCCGAACACCGGGGAGCTGTTTTTT. The encoded protein is CASSQDGRTPNTGELFF. The chain carries TRBV14 and TRBJ2-2; D is unclear. Trimming removed 0 bases at V and 0 bases at J, with 11 bases between. This CDR3 has 17 amino acids. The germline gives CDR1 SGHDN, CDR2 FVKESK.